A selection of T cell receptor beta chains follows, all from one sample in a study of blood T cell repertoires in COVID-19. Here immunoSEQ multiplex PCR was the method, and the copy in TCRdb shows in-frame clones only, minus some. The repertoire holds just over 250,000 clones, with 88% as singletons. The sequencing sample was made of peripheral blood. Every receptor here comes from a man aged 55 to 70 who had recovered from COVID-19. Each CDR3 is given with its conserved first and last residue. D genes are given only for firm matches. Clone sizes are given selectively: once, few, many, or a class where the clone is expanded.

j_call d_call v_call clone_size cdr3_aa cdr3_nt
TRBJ2-1 NA TRBV7-8 NA CATGWQVSYNEQFF TGTGCCACCGGCTGGCAGGTGTCCTACAATGAGCAGTTCTTC
TRBJ1-3 TRBD1 TRBV10-2 NA CASRAGDRGISGNTIYF TGCGCCAGCAGGGCCGGGGACAGGGGGATCTCTGGAAACACCATATATTTT
TRBJ1-2 NA TRBV19 NA CASSMIQRSRHYGYTF TGTGCCAGTAGTATGATCCAGAGGTCGAGACACTATGGCTACACCTTC
TRBJ2-2 NA TRBV11-2 NA CASSFALALNTGELFF TGTGCCAGCAGCTTTGCCCTAGCGCTGAACACCGGGGAGCTGTTTTTT
TRBJ2-2 TRBD1 TRBV7-9 NA CASSGTGGSGELFF TGTGCCAGCAGTGGGACAGGGGGCAGCGGGGAGCTGTTTTTT
TRBJ1-4 TRBD1 TRBV19 NA CATTGAGQAEVEKLFF TGTGCCACTACTGGAGCCGGACAGGCTGAAGTTGAAAAACTGTTTTTT
TRBJ1-3 TRBD1 TRBV3-1/TRBV3-2 NA CASSWRTGGFSGNTIYF TGTGCCAGCAGCTGGAGGACAGGCGGCTTTTCGGGAAACACCATATATTTT
TRBJ2-1 TRBD2 TRBV2 NA CASSPGGTYNEQFF TGTGCCAGCAGCCCGGGGGGGACATACAATGAGCAGTTCTTC
TRBJ2-2 NA TRBV11-2 NA CASSYGGNTGELFF TGTGCCAGCAGCTACGGGGGGAACACCGGGGAGCTGTTTTTT
TRBJ2-3 NA TRBV7-3 NA CASSVGLPTDTQYF TGTGCCAGCAGCGTGGGACTTCCGACAGATACGCAGTATTTT
TRBJ2-5 TRBD2 TRBV12-5 NA CASGPGLAAQETQYF TGTGCTAGTGGTCCAGGACTAGCGGCACAAGAGACCCAGTACTTC
TRBJ1-1 TRBD1 TRBV10-3 NA CAISDPGQGDTEAFF TGTGCCATCAGTGATCCCGGACAGGGGGACACTGAAGCTTTCTTT
TRBJ2-1 NA TRBV9 NA CASSAGGRAANEQFF TGTGCCAGCAGCGCCGGAGGTAGGGCCGCCAATGAGCAGTTCTTC
TRBJ2-7 TRBD2 TRBV7-8 NA CASSLVPSGGTYEQYF TGTGCCAGCAGCTTGGTCCCCAGCGGGGGCACCTACGAGCAGTACTTC
TRBJ1-2 NA TRBV11-2 NA CASSSTLQVNYGYTF TGTGCCAGCAGCTCTACCTTACAGGTGAACTATGGCTACACCTTC
TRBJ2-2 TRBD1 TRBV7-7 NA CASSRDRANTGELFF TGTGCTAGCAGCCGGGACAGAGCGAACACCGGGGAGCTGTTTTTT
TRBJ2-5 TRBD2 TRBV9 NA CASSLGTSGKETQYF TGTGCCAGCAGTCTTGGGACTAGCGGGAAAGAGACCCAGTACTTC
TRBJ2-7 NA TRBV10-3 NA CAISESGVGLSYEQYF TGTGCCATCAGTGAGTCCGGGGTTGGCCTCTCCTACGAGCAGTACTTC
TRBJ1-3 TRBD1 TRBV6-2/TRBV6-3 few CASSQTGTSGNTIYF TGTGCCAGCAGTCAGACAGGGACCTCTGGAAACACCATATATTTT
TRBJ2-5 TRBD2 TRBV15 NA CATSRGLAGAGETQYF TGTGCCACCAGCAGAGGACTAGCGGGGGCGGGGGAGACCCAGTACTTC
TRBJ2-3 TRBD1 TRBV5-8 NA CASSWGTGGADTQYF TGTGCCAGCAGCTGGGGGACAGGGGGCGCAGATACGCAGTATTTT
TRBJ1-2 NA TRBV6-5 NA CASSFEGGSSGYTF TGTGCCAGCAGTTTCGAAGGGGGAAGTAGTGGCTACACCTTC
TRBJ2-3 TRBD1 TRBV10-1 NA CASSEGAQGGTDTQYF TGCGCCAGCAGTGAGGGTGCCCAGGGGGGCACAGATACGCAGTATTTT
TRBJ1-5 NA TRBV5-1 NA CASSLNGYNQPQHF TGCGCCAGCAGCTTGAACGGGTACAATCAGCCCCAGCATTTT
TRBJ2-7 NA TRBV7-5 NA CARHGGKDTYEQYF TGTGCCAGACACGGCGGGAAGGATACCTACGAGCAGTACTTC
TRBJ2-6 TRBD1 TRBV19 NA CASRTGGSGANVLTF TGTGCCAGTAGGACAGGGGGATCTGGGGCCAACGTCCTGACTTTC
TRBJ2-1 TRBD1 TRBV7-9 NA CASSLLGQGARNEQFF TGTGCCAGCAGCTTACTGGGACAGGGGGCGCGTAATGAGCAGTTCTTC
TRBJ1-2 NA TRBV12-3/TRBV12-4 NA CASSLEDRGGYTF TGTGCCAGCAGTTTAGAGGACCGGGGTGGCTACACCTTC
TRBJ2-1 NA TRBV5-6 NA CASSLLGSSYNEQFF TGTGCCAGCAGCTTGTTAGGGAGCTCCTACAATGAGCAGTTCTTC
TRBJ2-5 NA TRBV7-9 NA CASSERETQYF TGTGCCAGCAGCGAACGGGAGACCCAGTACTTC
TRBJ2-2 TRBD2 TRBV19 NA CASSIFQRGTGELFF TGTGCCAGTAGTATTTTTCAGCGGGGGACCGGGGAGCTGTTTTTT
TRBJ1-2 NA TRBV9 NA CASSGGIYGYTF TGTGCCAGCAGCGGCGGCATCTATGGCTACACCTTC
TRBJ1-2 TRBD1 TRBV4-2 NA CASSQGTGIGYGYTF TGTGCCAGCAGCCAAGGGACAGGGATCGGCTATGGCTACACCTTC
TRBJ2-7 TRBD1 TRBV4-2 NA CASSHSGTGAYEQYF TGTGCCAGCAGCCACTCCGGGACAGGGGCCTACGAGCAGTACTTC
TRBJ2-6 TRBD1 TRBV5-1 NA CASSADRGALPGANVLTF TGCGCCAGCAGCGCGGACAGGGGGGCACTTCCTGGGGCCAACGTCCTGACTTTC